Below, 16 T cell receptor beta chains from the same sample are listed, as sequenced in a study of shared clonotypes between healthy human individuals. The repertoire was sequenced with immunoSEQ multiplex PCR; TCRdb's copy has only in-frame clones and lacks some. The profile shows approximately 1,500,000 clones, around 97% of them singletons. The specimen sequenced was naive CD4+ T cells sorted from blood. The subset here: CD45RA+ positively selected. The receptors originated from a man younger than 40 in good health.

Details on this clone: In the same sample, other DNA sequences code for this CDR3. V is TRBV18 and J is TRBJ2-7, with 13 bases aligning to TRBD2. In germline, CDR1 is KGHSH, CDR2 LQKENI. The length of the CDR3 is 13 residues. V trimming: 3 bases; J trimming: 7 bases; junction bases outside the gene matches: 0. The CDR3 DNA sequence: TGTGCCAGCTCACCGGGACTAGCGGGAGAGCAGTACTTC. It is translated as CASSPGLAGEQYF. Full variable domain (remainder filled in from reference TRBV18 and TRBJ2-7): NAGVMQNPRHLVRRRGQEARLRCSPMKGHSHVYWYRQLPEEGLKFMVYLQKENIIDESGMPKERFSAEFPKEGPSILRIQQVVRGDSAAYFCASSPGLAGEQYFGPGTRLTVT.

The rearrangement uses TRBV6-1 and TRBJ1-5; D is unresolved. The CDR3 is made up of 16 amino acids. The V gene's germline CDR1 is MNHNS and CDR2 SASEGT. V lost 2 bases to trimming and J lost 3 bases, with 14 bases between them. The CDR3 here is CASSERRQTHNQPQHF. As DNA, the CDR3 is TGTGCCAGCAGTGAAAGGCGGCAGACTCACAATCAGCCCCAGCATTTT.

This chain links TRBV28 with TRBJ1-2, with a possible D match to TRBD1 (5 bases). The CDR3 length is 13 residues. Germline V gene lookup returns CDR1 MDHEN and CDR2 SYDVKM. V lost 3 bases, J lost 8 bases, and 13 bases lay in between. In nucleotides, the CDR3 is TGTGCCAGCAGTTTTTCAGGGCTACGCGGCTACACCTTC. Translation gives CASSFSGLRGYTF.

The chain couples TRBV6-1 to TRBJ1-5; maybe TRBD1 (6 bases). The V gene's germline CDR1 is MNHNS and CDR2 SASEGT. Trimming left V 2 bases short and J 2 bases short, with 13 bases between. This CDR3 has 16 amino acids. For the CDR3, the DNA is TGTGCCAGCAGTGAACAGTGGGGGCTGGGCAATCAGCCCCAGCATTTT. The encoded protein is CASSEQWGLGNQPQHF.

J is TRBJ2-7 and V is TRBV12-5; D is unclear. CDR1 and CDR2 from the germline V gene are LGHNT and FRNRAP. The CDR3 has 12 residues. Between the trimmed V and J ends, which lost 8 bases and 6 bases, there was a span of 14 bases. CDR3 nucleotides: TGTGCTAGTTCAATCCTAGGCCGCGAGCAGTACTTC. Amino acids: CASSILGREQYF.

V is TRBV19 and J is TRBJ2-3; 7 bases align to TRBD2. The CDR3 loop spans 17 amino acids. Germline CDR1 is LNHDA and CDR2 is SQIVND (reference sequence). After removal of 2 bases from V and 5 bases from J, the junction contained 13 bases not matched to a gene. In DNA form, the CDR3 reads TGTGCCAGTAGTATACTTCGGGGGAGGGTAGGAGGAGATACGCAGTATTTT. This encodes CASSILRGRVGGDTQYF.

About this clone: Other DNA sequences within the sample encode an identical CDR3. This chain joins TRBV7-2 and TRBJ2-1; 9 bases are shared with TRBD1. Germline V gene data show CDR1 as SGHTA and CDR2 as FQGNSA. The V and J ends lost 3 bases and 2 bases, in that order; junction bases with no gene match: 2. The CDR3 length is 15 residues. The CDR3 DNA reads TGTGCCAGCAGCTTGACAGGGGGTACCTACAATGAGCAGTTCTTC. It codes for CASSLTGGTYNEQFF.

The rearrangement links TRBV15 to TRBJ2-7; 9 bases match TRBD2. J was trimmed by 4 bases and V by 4 bases; bases with no gene match: 5. CDR3 length: 14 residues. Per germline, CDR1 LNHNV and CDR2 YYDKDF (reference sequence). This chain's CDR3 is CATSNLAGLYEQYF. CDR3 bases: TGTGCCACCAGCAACCTAGCGGGGCTTTACGAGCAGTACTTC. The whole variable domain, remainder taken from reference TRBV15 and TRBJ2-7, is DAMVIQNPRYQVTQFGKPVTLSCSQTLNHNVMYWYQQKSSQAPKLLFHYYDKDFNNEADTPDNFQSRRPNTSFCFLDIRSPGLGDTAMYLCATSNLAGLYEQYFGPGTRLTVT.

The chain couples TRBV7-2 to TRBJ2-7; 7 nucleotides line up with TRBD1. Germline CDR1 is SGHTA and CDR2 is FQGNSA. The V segment lost 5 bases and the J segment 0 bases; nucleotides outside the gene matches: 7. This CDR3 spans 15 amino acids. The CDR3: CASSISGTDSYEQYF. The CDR3 DNA reads as TGTGCCAGCAGCATTTCCGGGACAGACTCCTACGAGCAGTACTTC.

The V gene is TRBV28, the J gene TRBJ2-7; D is unclear. The V end was cut by 5 bases, the J end by 1 base, with 12 bases between. This CDR3 comprises 14 residues. CDR1 is MDHEN, CDR2 SYDVKM, per germline. In nucleotides, the CDR3 is TGTGCCAGCAGTCCCCCTGGGTGGTCCTACGAGCAGTACTTC. This sequence encodes CASSPPGWSYEQYF. Combining the CDR3 with reference TRBV28 and TRBJ2-7 gives the whole variable domain DVKVTQSSRYLVKRTGEKVFLECVQDMDHENMFWYRQDPGLGLRLIYFSYDVKMKEKGDIPEGYSVSREKKERFSLILESASTNQTSMYLCASSPPGWSYEQYFGPGTRLTVT.

The chain has TRBV7-2 and TRBJ1-5, with TRBD1 as a possible D gene (5 bases). Germline CDR1 is SGHTA and CDR2 is FQGNSA. V lost 5 bases, J lost 7 bases, and 12 bases lay in between. CDR3 size: 13 residues. The CDR3 sequence is CASSPGPVQPQHF. CDR3 DNA: TGTGCCAGCAGCCCAGGGCCAGTACAGCCCCAGCATTTT.

This clone has just one count. The rearrangement joins TRBV5-1 to TRBJ2-2, with 9 positions matching TRBD2. CDR1 and CDR2 from the germline V gene are SGHRS and YFSETQ. The CDR3 is 16 amino acids. Unmatched junction bases numbered 8, after V lost 3 bases and J lost 5 bases. CDR3 nucleotide sequence: TGCGCCAGCAGCTATAGCGGGAGTTTGGGAACCGGGGAGCTGTTTTTT. Protein: CASSYSGSLGTGELFF.

The DNA of the CDR3 is TGTGCCAGCACCGAACGTTCTAGGGGTAGCGTTACCTACGAGCAGTACTTC. Translating it yields CASTERSRGSVTYEQYF. V and J are TRBV7-8 and TRBJ2-7; D could derive from TRBD1 or TRBD2 (5 bases each). Germline CDR1 SGHVS, CDR2 FQNEAQ. V lost 7 bases and J 2 bases, leaving 24 bases between the germline ends. This CDR3 contains 17 residues.

J is TRBJ2-1 and V is TRBV10-1; TRBD2 might be the D (6 bases). The germline V and J ends were trimmed by 3 bases and 0 bases, with 12 bases remaining between them. There are 16 residues in the CDR3. Germline lookup yields CDR1 WNHNN and CDR2 SYGVQD (reference sequence). DNA for the CDR3: TGCGCCAGCAGTGATAGGGGAGCGGGCTCCTACAATGAGCAGTTCTTC. Translating it yields CASSDRGAGSYNEQFF.

This sequence joins TRBV5-4 and TRBJ2-7; TRBD2 matches at 7 bases. CDR3 length equals 15 residues. Germline CDR1 SGHNT, CDR2 YYREEE (reference sequence). With 1 base clipped from V and 2 bases from J, the junction kept 6 bases outside the gene matches. Written as DNA, the CDR3 is TGTGCCAGCAGCTTGCCCCAGCGGGGAACCTACGAGCAGTACTTC. This encodes CASSLPQRGTYEQYF.

The gene calls are TRBV5-8 and TRBJ1-4, with D perhaps TRBD1 (6 bases). V was shortened by 1 base and J by 7 bases, with 11 bases between the two germline ends. There are 14 residues in the CDR3. CDR1 and CDR2 (germline): SGHTS, YDEGEE. The CDR3 region is CASSLRGLGEKLFF. CDR3 bases: TGTGCCAGCAGCTTGCGGGGGCTTGGTGAAAAACTGTTTTTT. Supplemented by reference TRBV5-8 and TRBJ1-4, the full variable domain reads EAGVTQSPTHLIKTRGQQATLRCSPISGHTSVYWYQQALGLGLQFLLWYDEGEERNRGNFPPRFSGRQFPNYSSELNVNALELEDSALYLCASSLRGLGEKLFFGSGTQLSVL.